These T cell receptor beta chains were read from a single sample in a study of Ad26.COV2.S vaccination and SARS-CoV-2 variants. Measured with immunoSEQ multiplex PCR; TCRdb has only the in-frame clones, and not every one. This sample has 500,000 or so clones; 70% to 90% occur once, and the top ten carry 9.5% to 15%. The starting material was peripheral blood, obtained in a trial of Ad26.COV2.S vaccine versus placebo. These receptors all come from a person between 18 and 59 years old who received the Ad26.COV2.S COVID-19 vaccine or a placebo. Both conserved end residues are part of each CDR3. The order of the fields is clone size, D gene, V gene, J gene, CDR3 DNA, CDR3 protein. A D gene is named only where the DNA matches it firmly. The size field is filled for only some rows; it gives once, few, many or a size class.

-	TRBD1	TRBV19	TRBJ2-7	TGTGCCAGTAGTATCTGGGACAGGCCCTACGAGCAGTACTTC	CASSIWDRPYEQYF
-	TRBD1	TRBV7-8	TRBJ1-2	TGTGCCAGCAGCTTGAACCAGGGGGCTCCTGGAGGCTACACCTTC	CASSLNQGAPGGYTF
few	-	TRBV3-1/TRBV3-2	TRBJ1-6	TGTGCCAGCAGCCAAGGCGGTATCCTCCACTTT	CASSQGGILHF
-	-	TRBV4-2	TRBJ1-3	TGTGCCAGCAGCCAAGATCTTAACAGGCCGTTCTCTGGAAACACCATATATTTT	CASSQDLNRPFSGNTIYF
-	TRBD2	TRBV5-1	TRBJ2-5	TGCGCCAGCAGCTTGGTTAGCGGGAGGGAAGAGACCCAGTACTTC	CASSLVSGREETQYF
-	-	TRBV6-6	TRBJ2-1	TGTGCCAGCAGTTACTCGGGGCGGGAGCAGTTCTTC	CASSYSGREQFF
-	-	TRBV9	TRBJ2-2	TGTGCCAGCAGACCGGGACGGTCGAACACCGGGGAGCTGTTTTTT	CASRPGRSNTGELFF
-	-	TRBV6-6	TRBJ2-1	TGTGCCAGCCAGTTTATAGATGAGCAGTTCTTC	CASQFIDEQFF
-	-	TRBV28	TRBJ2-2	TGTGCCAGCAGGCCCGAAGGAGATACCGGGGAGCTGTTTTTT	CASRPEGDTGELFF
once	-	TRBV12-3/TRBV12-4	TRBJ1-1	TGTGCCAGCAGTTTATTTGGGAATACTGAAGCTTTCTTT	CASSLFGNTEAFF
-	-	TRBV24-1	TRBJ2-5	TGTGCCACCAGTGATTCAGGGCGGTGGCAAGAGACCCAGTACTTC	CATSDSGRWQETQYF
-	-	TRBV5-5	TRBJ1-1	TGTGCCAGCAGTCAGGAGACACCTGAAGCTTTCTTT	CASSQETPEAFF
-	-	TRBV28	TRBJ1-1	TGTGCCAGCAGACCTCCAACAGGGTCGAGCACTGAAGCTTTCTTT	CASRPPTGSSTEAFF
-	-	TRBV11-2	TRBJ1-1	TGTGCCAGCAGCGCACGGGGGAACACTGAAGCTTTCTTT	CASSARGNTEAFF
-	-	TRBV2	TRBJ1-1	TGTGCCAGCAGGAGGGGGGTGGACAGCACTGAAGCTTTCTTT	CASRRGVDSTEAFF
-	-	TRBV18	TRBJ1-2	TGTGCCAGCTCACCCGAAGGGGCTGGCTACACCTTC	CASSPEGAGYTF
-	-	TRBV7-2	TRBJ1-5	TGTGCCAGCAGCTTGCGGGGGGCTAATCAGCCCCAGCATTTT	CASSLRGANQPQHF
once	-	TRBV2	TRBJ2-5	TGTGCCAGCGAAATGGGCCGCACCCAGTACTTC	CASEMGRTQYF